One sample yielded the 10 T cell receptor beta chains listed below, sequenced in a study of T cells in Graves' hyperthyroidism and ophthalmopathy. Using RNA transcripts as the source, TCR beta CDR3 regions were amplified. The HTBI primer set drove a first-round RT-PCR of the TCR CDR3. TCRdb reprocessed the multiplex PCR reads with MiXCR, giving one entry per CDR3 protein. Of about 600,000 distinct CDR3 sequences listed, 16% were seen once; the top ten hold roughly 3%. The sample consisted of blood. The receptors come from a woman aged 40-49 years with Graves' ophthalmopathy.

The rearrangement links TRBV7-9 to TRBJ2-1; D is undetermined. The germline gives CDR1 SEHNR, CDR2 FQNEAQ (reference sequence). Between the trimmed V and J ends, which lost 1 base and 7 bases, there was a span of 11 bases. The CDR3 consists of 14 residues. The CDR3 is CASSLVVSRNEQFF. The DNA of the CDR3 is TGTGCCAGCAGCTTAGTCGTCAGTAGGAATGAGCAGTTCTTC.

This clonotype was seen a handful of times. The chain has TRBV4-1 and TRBJ1-4; possible D gene TRBD1, 6 bases. V lost 3 bases to trimming and J lost 8 bases, with 10 bases between them. CDR3 size: 13 residues. The V gene's germline CDR1 is MGHRA and CDR2 YSYEKL. CDR3 residues: CASSQLQGEKLFF. CDR3 nucleotide sequence: TGCGCCAGCAGCCAGCTACAGGGAGAAAAACTGTTTTTT.

There are many counts of this clonotype. The chain links TRBV12-3 or TRBV12-4 to TRBJ1-1, with D uncertain. Between the trimmed V and J ends, which lost 6 bases and 0 bases, there was a span of 8 bases. The CDR3 is 13 amino acids. The CDR3 sequence is CASSSHMNTEAFF. CDR3 coding DNA: TGTGCCAGCAGCTCACACATGAACACTGAAGCTTTCTTT.

This chain joins TRBV9 and TRBJ1-3; D not resolved. The V end was cut by 0 bases, the J end by 0 bases, with 13 bases between. There are 17 residues in the CDR3. CDR1 and CDR2 (germline): SGDLS, YYNGEE. The CDR3 reads CASSVVGSSGSGNTIYF. CDR3 DNA sequence: TGTGCCAGCAGCGTAGTCGGCAGCTCGGGCTCTGGAAACACCATATATTTT.

This clonotype appeared many times. This sequence joins TRBV10-3 and TRBJ2-7; 11 positions match TRBD2. Germline V lookup: CDR1 ENHRY, CDR2 SYGVKD. The ends lost 10 bases at V and 3 bases at J; junction bases unmatched: 8. CDR3 length: 14 residues. CDR3 DNA: TGTGCCAACTCTTGGGGGACTAGCGGCTACGAGCAGTACTTC. It is translated as CANSWGTSGYEQYF.

This clonotype was detected only a few times. V and J are TRBV19 and TRBJ1-1; the match to TRBD1 covers 9 bases. V was clipped by 4 bases and J by 7 bases; unmatched bases: 1. This CDR3 has 12 amino acids. CDR1 is LNHDA, CDR2 SQIVND, per germline (reference sequence). The CDR3 DNA reads TGTGCCAGTAGTAGACAGGGGGATGAAGCTTTCTTT. Protein sequence: CASSRQGDEAFF. Combining the CDR3 with reference TRBV19 and TRBJ1-1 gives the whole variable domain DGGITQSPKYLFRKEGQNVTLSCEQNLNHDAMYWYRQDPGQGLRLIYYSQIVNDFQKGDIAEGYSVSREKKESFPLTVTSAQKNPTAFYLCASSRQGDEAFFGQGTRLTVV.

The chain employs TRBV29-1 and TRBJ2-3; 8 bases agree with TRBD2. The V and J ends lost 7 bases and 5 bases, in that order; junction bases with no gene match: 14. The CDR3 is 15 residues long. Germline assignment: CDR1 SQVTM and CDR2 ANQGSEA. This CDR3 reads CSGGGVAGGRDTQYF. CDR3 DNA sequence: TGCAGCGGGGGGGGAGTGGCGGGAGGAAGAGATACGCAGTATTTT.

This clonotype occurred many times. The J gene is TRBJ2-3, the V gene TRBV20-1; tentative D call: TRBD2 (5 bases). V lost 6 bases and J lost 4, with 11 bases in between. CDR1 and CDR2 from the germline V gene are DFQATT and SNEGSKA (reference sequence). The CDR3 is made up of 12 amino acids. CDR3 DNA sequence: TGCAGTGCGCGGACGCGGGCAGATACGCAGTATTTT. This codes for CSARTRADTQYF.

Ten or more counts support this clonotype. The V gene is TRBV11-2, the J gene TRBJ2-3; 9 bases fit TRBD2. This CDR3 spans 17 amino acids. The trim removed 0 bases at V and 2 bases at J, leaving 6 bases unmatched. Germline assignment: CDR1 SGHAT and CDR2 FQNNGV. Here the CDR3 DNA reads TGTGCCAGCAGCTTAGATTATCTAGCGGGAAACACAGATACGCAGTATTTT. This gives the protein CASSLDYLAGNTDTQYF.

At least ten counts were recorded for this clonotype. Here the CDR3 reads CAWSVHPPPGTGHEQFF. In DNA form, the CDR3 reads TGTGCCTGGAGTGTACACCCACCCCCCGGGACAGGGCATGAGCAGTTCTTC. The V and J genes are TRBV30 and TRBJ2-1, with 9 bases aligning to TRBD1. From germline, CDR1 is GTSNPN and CDR2 SVGIG (reference sequence). The V and J ends lost 0 bases and 8 bases, in that order; junction bases with no gene match: 14. The CDR3 extends over 17 amino acids.